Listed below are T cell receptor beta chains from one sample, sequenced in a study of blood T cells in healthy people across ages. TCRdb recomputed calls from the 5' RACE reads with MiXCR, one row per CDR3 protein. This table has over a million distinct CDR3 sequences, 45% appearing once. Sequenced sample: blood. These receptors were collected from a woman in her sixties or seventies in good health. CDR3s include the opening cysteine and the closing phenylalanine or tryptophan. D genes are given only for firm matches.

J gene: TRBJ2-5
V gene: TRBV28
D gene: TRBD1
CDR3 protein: CASSLVGDSNEQYF

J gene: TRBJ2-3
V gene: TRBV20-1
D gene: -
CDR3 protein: CSARPLSTDTQYF

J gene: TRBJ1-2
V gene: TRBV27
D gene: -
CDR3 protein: CASSPTGQGPRYGYTF

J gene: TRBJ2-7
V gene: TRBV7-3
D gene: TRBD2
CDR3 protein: CASSFSGGLPGLAGTVYEQYF

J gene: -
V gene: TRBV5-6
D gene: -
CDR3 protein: CASSLAHRYEQYF

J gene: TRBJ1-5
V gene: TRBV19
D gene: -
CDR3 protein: CATKVGTSPQHF

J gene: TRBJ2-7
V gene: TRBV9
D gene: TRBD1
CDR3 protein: CASSGGDRVYEQYF

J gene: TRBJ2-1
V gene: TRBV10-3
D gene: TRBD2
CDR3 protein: CAISESGGGPDEQFF

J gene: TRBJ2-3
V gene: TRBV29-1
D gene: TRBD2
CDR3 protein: CSVVGLGSGSVYTQYF

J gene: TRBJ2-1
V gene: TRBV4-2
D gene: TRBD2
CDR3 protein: CASSPRLAGIYNEQFF

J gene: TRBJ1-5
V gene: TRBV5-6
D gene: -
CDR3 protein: CASSLAALSNQPQHF

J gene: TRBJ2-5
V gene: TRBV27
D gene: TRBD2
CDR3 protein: CAETGTSGDNEQYF

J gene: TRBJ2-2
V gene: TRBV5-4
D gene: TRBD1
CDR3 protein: CASSLYRQGWNTGELFF

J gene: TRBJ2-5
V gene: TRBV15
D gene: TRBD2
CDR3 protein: CATSRGLAGGGQETQYF

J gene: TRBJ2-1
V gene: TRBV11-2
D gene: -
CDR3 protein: CASSILTEQFF

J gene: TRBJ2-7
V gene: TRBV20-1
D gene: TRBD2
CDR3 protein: CSVSQLRSGAYEQYF

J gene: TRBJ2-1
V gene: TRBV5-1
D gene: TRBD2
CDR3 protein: CASSPTLAGAENEQFF

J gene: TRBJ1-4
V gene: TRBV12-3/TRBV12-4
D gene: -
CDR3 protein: CASSLALRTPNEKLFF

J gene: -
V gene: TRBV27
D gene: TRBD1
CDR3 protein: CASSLSGDRDFVTQYF

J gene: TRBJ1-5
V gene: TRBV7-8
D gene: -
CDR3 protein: CASSLAQGLSQPQHF

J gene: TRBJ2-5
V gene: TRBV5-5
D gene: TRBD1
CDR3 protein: CASSKTGPNQETQYF

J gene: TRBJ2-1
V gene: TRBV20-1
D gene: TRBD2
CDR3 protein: CSARAPLETSALPYNEQFF

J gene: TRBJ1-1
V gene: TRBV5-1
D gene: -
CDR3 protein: CASSLDSTGTKAFF

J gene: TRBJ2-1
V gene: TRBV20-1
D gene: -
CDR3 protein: CSAAPSGPKEQFF

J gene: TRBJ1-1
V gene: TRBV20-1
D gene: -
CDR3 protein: CSAFKGAEAFF

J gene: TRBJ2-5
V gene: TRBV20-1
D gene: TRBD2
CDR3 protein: CSARLAGGQYNEQYF

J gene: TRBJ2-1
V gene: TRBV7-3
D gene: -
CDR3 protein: CASSLQGGLGTQFF

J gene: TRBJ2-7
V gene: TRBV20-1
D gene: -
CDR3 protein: CSVTPRDTPYEQYF

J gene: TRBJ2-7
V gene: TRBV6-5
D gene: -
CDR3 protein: CASRRTVTSYEQYF

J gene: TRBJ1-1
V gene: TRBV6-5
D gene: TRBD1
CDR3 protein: CASSYTRTGGTNTEAFF

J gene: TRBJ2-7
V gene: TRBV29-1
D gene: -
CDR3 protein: CSVLTGTGEQYF

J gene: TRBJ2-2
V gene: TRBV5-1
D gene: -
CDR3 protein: CASSLYAANTGELFF

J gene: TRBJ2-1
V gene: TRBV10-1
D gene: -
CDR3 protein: CASSEWEGGEQFF

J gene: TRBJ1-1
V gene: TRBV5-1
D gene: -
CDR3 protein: CASSPDLRNTEAFF

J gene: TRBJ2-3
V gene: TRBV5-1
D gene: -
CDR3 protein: CASSFGSPDTQYF

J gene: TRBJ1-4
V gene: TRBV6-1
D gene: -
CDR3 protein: CASILGGGIGEKLFF

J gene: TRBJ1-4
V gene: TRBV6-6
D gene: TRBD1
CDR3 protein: CASTLTGGRGEKLFF

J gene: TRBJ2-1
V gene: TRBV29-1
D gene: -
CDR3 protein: CSGSSNEQFF

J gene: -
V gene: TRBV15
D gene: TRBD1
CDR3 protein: CATSRDRAQETQFF

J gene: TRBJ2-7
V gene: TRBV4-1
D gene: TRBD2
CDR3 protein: CASSQGASGRAYEQYF

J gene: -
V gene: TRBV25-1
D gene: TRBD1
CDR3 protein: CASSGTGRQAEQYF

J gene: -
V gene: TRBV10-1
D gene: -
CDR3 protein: CASSEDWRNYEQYF

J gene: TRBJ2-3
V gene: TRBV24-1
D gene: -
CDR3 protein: CATSDSGVSTDTQYF

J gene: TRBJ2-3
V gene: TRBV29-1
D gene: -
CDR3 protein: CSVELSRGVLSADTQYF

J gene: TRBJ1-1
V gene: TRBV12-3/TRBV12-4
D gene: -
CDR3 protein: CASNRELRRAFF

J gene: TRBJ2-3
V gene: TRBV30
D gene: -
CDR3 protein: CAWNINGKGTDTQYF

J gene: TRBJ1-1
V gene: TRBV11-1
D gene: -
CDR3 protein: CASSPLGVEAFF

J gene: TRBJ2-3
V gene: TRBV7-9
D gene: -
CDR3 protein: CASSLAQSDTQYF

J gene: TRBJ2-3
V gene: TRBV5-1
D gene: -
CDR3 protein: CASSLEQTQDTQYF

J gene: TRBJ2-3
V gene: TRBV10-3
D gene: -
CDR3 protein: CASQGEDTQYF

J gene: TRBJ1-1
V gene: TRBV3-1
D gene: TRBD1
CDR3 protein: CASGGPGQEAFF

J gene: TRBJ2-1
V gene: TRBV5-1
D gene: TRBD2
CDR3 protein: CASRALAGVLNEQFF

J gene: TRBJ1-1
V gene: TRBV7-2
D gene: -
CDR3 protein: CASSLLIRGTEAFF

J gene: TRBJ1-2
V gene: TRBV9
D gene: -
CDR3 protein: CASSAHPGDGGYTF

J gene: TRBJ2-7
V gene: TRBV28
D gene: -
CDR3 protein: CASSARDYEQYF